The 12 T cell receptor beta chains listed next were all sequenced from one sample in a study. MiXCR, applied by TCRdb to the 5' RACE reads, yields one record per CDR3 protein. The sample has 40,000 to 65,000 distinct CDR3 sequences; around 24% are singletons. The sample taken for sequencing was tumor-infiltrating naive CD4+ T cells sorted from the breast tumor. Noted subset: naive CD4+ T cells, CD4+CD45RA+CD25-. These receptors originate from a female donor with breast cancer.

In this sample, this clonotype turned up many times. The chain joins TRBV5-1 to TRBJ1-1; no definite D call. Between the trimmed V and J ends, which lost 0 bases and 10 bases, there was a span of 13 bases. Per germline, CDR1 SGHRS and CDR2 YFSETQ. This CDR3 is 13 amino acids long. This CDR3 reads CASSLEGVPRAFF. The CDR3 nucleotides read TGCGCCAGCAGCTTGGAGGGAGTTCCGAGAGCTTTCTTT.

The J gene is TRBJ1-3, the V gene TRBV13; weak D call: TRBD1 (5 bases). The germline V and J ends were trimmed by 4 bases and 3 bases, with 10 bases remaining between them. CDR1 is PRHDT and CDR2 is FYEKMQ in the germline V gene (reference sequence). This CDR3 has 14 amino acids. CDR3 bases: TGTGCCAGCAGCTCACAGGCGAATGGAAACACCATATATTTT. This sequence encodes CASSSQANGNTIYF.

This clonotype was counted between two and nine times. The chain recombines TRBV6-5 with TRBJ1-2, with a weak D call TRBD1 (5 bases). This CDR3 is built from 14 residues. Germline values: CDR1 MNHEY, CDR2 SVGAGI. Trimming stripped 0 bases from V and 11 bases from J, with 16 bases between. The CDR3 DNA reads TGTGCCAGCAGTTACTCTGGGGCGGGAGAGGGGTACACCTTC. Its translation: CASSYSGAGEGYTF.

This clonotype was counted many times. The chain is built from TRBV20-1 and TRBJ1-1, with 10 nucleotides matching TRBD1. In germline, CDR1 is DFQATT, CDR2 SNEGSKA (reference sequence). Germline trimming cut 6 bases from V and 7 bases from J; bases unmatched to any gene: 8. The CDR3 is made up of 13 amino acids. DNA for the CDR3: TGCAGTGCCATCCGGGACAGGGGTGATGAAGCTTTCTTT. Protein sequence: CSAIRDRGDEAFF.

The genes are TRBV5-4 and TRBJ2-1; 8 bases fit TRBD2. The CDR3 runs 19 residues. J gave up 0 bases and V 4 bases, and 15 bases lay outside the gene matches. Germline V lookup: CDR1 SGHNT, CDR2 YYREEE (reference sequence). The CDR3 loop reads CASSDTALGLGSSYNEQFF. The CDR3 bases are TGTGCCAGCAGCGACACGGCATTGGGACTAGGGAGCTCCTACAATGAGCAGTTCTTC.

The gene calls are TRBV7-3 and TRBJ1-1; D call uncertain. V shed 2 bases and J shed 8 bases, with 12 bases lying between them. There are 13 residues in the CDR3. Germline loops: CDR1 SGHTA, CDR2 FQGTGA. The CDR3 loop is CASSLQAGEEAFF. CDR3 DNA: TGTGCCAGCAGCTTACAGGCCGGAGAAGAAGCTTTCTTT.

This clonotype was counted ten times or more. The V gene is TRBV5-1, the J gene TRBJ2-2; D perhaps matches TRBD2 (5 bases). From germline, CDR1 is SGHRS and CDR2 YFSETQ. The CDR3 length is 14 residues. Deletions cut 4 bases from V and 1 base from J, with 8 bases between. DNA for the CDR3: TGCGCCAGCAGCGTAGGACTGAACACCGGGGAGCTGTTTTTT. It specifies CASSVGLNTGELFF. The variable domain in full, completed from reference TRBV5-1 and TRBJ2-2, reads KAGVTQTPRYLIKTRGQQVTLSCSPISGHRSVSWYQQTPGQGLQFLFEYFSETQRNKGNFPGRFSGRQFSNSRSEMNVSTLELGDSALYLCASSVGLNTGELFFGEGSRLTVL.

The rearrangement uses TRBV7-9 and TRBJ1-1; D unresolved. The CDR3 loop spans 13 amino acids. Germline CDR1 is SEHNR and CDR2 is FQNEAQ (reference sequence). V lost 9 bases to trimming and J lost 3 bases, with 14 bases between them. The CDR3 region is CASIGWRDTEAFF. CDR3 coding DNA: TGTGCCAGTATCGGTTGGCGGGACACTGAAGCTTTCTTT.

Ten or more counts support this clonotype. CDR3 DNA sequence: TGCGCCAGCAGCCCCGGGGCAGGCCGGGAGACCCAGTACTTC. The encoded protein is CASSPGAGRETQYF. V gene TRBV5-1 combines with J gene TRBJ2-5; D tentatively fits TRBD1 or TRBD2 (5 bases each). In germline, CDR1 is SGHRS, CDR2 YFSETQ. Trimming cost V 4 bases and J 5 bases, with 15 bases left between them. CDR3 length: 14 residues.

This clonotype occurred a few times. J is TRBJ2-7 and V is TRBV7-8; no firm D call. The germline CDR1 and CDR2 sequences are SGHVS and FQNEAQ. The CDR3 covers 14 residues. Deletions cut 1 base from V and 0 bases from J, with 7 bases between. CDR3 in amino acids: CASSLGISSYEQYF. The CDR3 nucleotides are TGTGCCAGCAGCTTAGGAATCAGCTCCTACGAGCAGTACTTC.

The chain has TRBV5-3 and TRBJ1-2, with D perhaps TRBD1 (6 bases). TRBV5-3 is classed as an ORF, of uncertain function. CDR3 length equals 13 residues. Trimming took off 10 bases at V and 0 bases at J, with 13 bases between the two ends. The CDR3: CACGTPTNYGYTF. In nucleotides, the CDR3 is TGTGCCTGCGGGACACCTACTAACTATGGCTACACCTTC.

Only a few counts were recorded for this clonotype. This rearrangement joins TRBV20-1 to TRBJ2-1; D is uncertain. The germline CDR1 and CDR2 sequences are DFQATT and SNEGSKA (reference sequence). This CDR3 has 13 residues. V was clipped by 2 bases and J by 9 bases, with 14 bases between them. CDR3 DNA: TGCAGTGCTAGACAAGCTTCGGGTGGTGAGCAGTTCTTC. It is translated as CSARQASGGEQFF.